A selection of T cell receptor beta chains follows, all from one sample in a study of shared T cell receptors in the human thymus. Libraries were prepared by immunoSEQ multiplex PCR; TCRdb keeps only in-frame clonotypes and omits some of them. This sample yields just under 550,000 clones, of which around 78% are seen a single time; more than 0.01% belongs to the top ten. The data were also submitted as part of a second study, on human thymus T cells.

The sequenced sample consisted of thymocytes. These TCRs come from a boy younger than two with a congenital heart defect. Both conserved end residues are trimmed from each CDR3.

len | v_gene | CDR3aa
13 | TRBV28 | ASRGRDRTQETQY
12 | TRBV9 | ASSPRTSGYEQY
14 | TRBV6-1 | ASSEVRGQGEYGYT
12 | TRBV7-2 | ASSLGLAAYEQY
11 | TRBV15 | ATRRGGTGELF
11 | TRBV29-1 | SVGSESKEKLF
14 | TRBV4-1 | ASSQIHRDTAYEQY
17 | TRBV7-9 | ASSTHDRVGETSTDTQY
13 | TRBV11-2 | ASSRTGADNEKLF
14 | TRBV29-1 | SVDGTGALYQETQY
14 | TRBV11-2 | ASSLEGAGGGDTQY
9 | TRBV6-5 | ASSGTSGQE
13 | TRBV29-1 | SVAETSGSGYEQY
12 | TRBV6-5 | ASSYSRDIDGYT
14 | TRBV5-1 | ASSPARDTHNSPLH
15 | TRBV27 | ASSSYPGTGPYNEQF
14 | TRBV19 | ASSIGRGTSVNEQF
15 | TRBV4-2 | ASSQGRGQPKGTEAF
10 | TRBV7-9 | ASAGGVDEQF
12 | TRBV27 | ASSLSPFADTQY
14 | TRBV15 | ATSRERAGTNYGYT
12 | TRBV7-9 | ASSPTGREAEQF